The present TCR beta chain was sequenced within a study of blood T cell repertoires in COVID-19. Study-wide context: Samples of COVID-19 (acute and convalescent) were obtained from the United States, Italy and Spain.

In its sample, this clone was seen once. TCRdb's table, derived via immunoSEQ multiplex PCR, lists solely in-frame clones and lacks some. The sample holds 200,000 to 250,000 clones, around four fifths seen once. CDR1 is SGHDT and CDR2 is YYEEEE in the germline V gene. V dropped 5 bases and J dropped 1; count of bases not matched to a gene: 3. CDR3 length: 14 residues. This receptor was identified in a man younger than 40 with active or convalescent COVID-19. The chain recombines TRBV5-6 with TRBJ1-1, with 9 positions matching TRBD1. Sequencing input: peripheral blood. CDR3 nucleotides: TGTGCCAGCAGTTTACAGGGGGCGAACACTGAAGCTTTCTTT. Encoded protein: CASSLQGANTEAFF.